Below are 26 T cell receptor beta chains sequenced from a single sample in a study of OX40 agonist ivuxolimab in advanced cancers. The repertoire was sequenced with immunoSEQ multiplex PCR; TCRdb's copy has only in-frame clones and lacks some. The table shows 150,000 to 190,000 clones, with 85% to 95% occurring only once. Sequencing used CD4+ or CD8+ T cells sorted from blood, obtained in a trial of the OX40 agonist ivuxolimab. These receptors all come from an adult with an advanced solid tumor such as melanoma, head and neck, liver or kidney cancer.

The CDR3 DNA follows: TGTGCCAGCAGCCCTCAGGGGGACACCGGGGAGCTGTTTTTT. Protein: CASSPQGDTGELFF. The chain joins TRBV11-3 to TRBJ2-2; 7 nucleotides line up with TRBD1. Unmatched junction bases numbered 3, after V lost 5 bases and J lost 3 bases. The germline gives CDR1 SGHNT, CDR2 YENEEA. This CDR3 is 14 amino acids long.

The chain is built from TRBV18 and TRBJ1-2; no clear D. Trimming removed 5 bases from V and 4 bases from J, with 8 bases in between. Germline values: CDR1 KGHSH, CDR2 LQKENI. The CDR3 is 12 amino acids. This CDR3 reads CASSSETYGYTF. CDR3 bases: TGTGCCAGCTCATCAGAAACCTATGGCTACACCTTC.

The chain is built from TRBV9 and TRBJ2-2, with 9 bases fitting TRBD1. With V trimmed by 4 bases and J by 6 bases, 10 bases remained unmatched. CDR1 is SGDLS and CDR2 is YYNGEE in the germline V gene. This CDR3 has 16 residues. This chain's CDR3 is CASSPPGQGAAGELFF. Written as DNA, the CDR3 is TGTGCCAGCAGCCCTCCGGGACAGGGTGCCGCCGGGGAGCTGTTTTTT. The complete variable domain, with remaining parts taken from reference TRBV9 and TRBJ2-2, reads DSGVTQTPKHLITATGQRVTLRCSPRSGDLSVYWYQQSLDQGLQFLIQYYNGEERAKGNILERFSAQQFPDLHSELNLSSLELGDSALYFCASSPPGQGAAGELFFGEGSRLTVL.

V usage is TRBV6-4 and J usage is TRBJ1-5; maybe TRBD1 (6 bases). V shed 8 bases and J shed 0 bases, with 29 bases lying between them. CDR1 and CDR2 (germline): MRHNA, SNTAGT. CDR3 length: 20 amino acids. CDR3 sequence: CASRNRRGGTTPYSNQPQHF. The CDR3, as DNA: TGTGCCAGCCGAAACAGGCGGGGGGGCACTACCCCATATAGCAATCAGCCCCAGCATTTT.

The CDR3 sequence is CASRLLRGTADTQYF. CDR3 bases: TGTGCCAGTCGCCTGCTGAGGGGGACAGCAGATACGCAGTATTTT. The chain couples TRBV19 to TRBJ2-3; TRBD1 agrees at 7 bases. Germline loops: CDR1 LNHDA, CDR2 SQIVND (reference sequence). This CDR3 contains 15 residues. Trimming removed 8 bases from V and 4 bases from J; junction bases left unmatched: 12.

The V and J genes are TRBV5-8 and TRBJ2-2; no clear D gene. Trimming removed 4 bases from V and 2 bases from J, with 6 bases in between. The length of the CDR3 is 13 residues. The germline V gene encodes CDR1 SGHTS and CDR2 YDEGEE. The CDR3, as DNA: TGTGCCAGCAGCCGAGTTAACACCGGGGAGCTGTTTTTT. It translates to CASSRVNTGELFF.

J is TRBJ1-1 and V is TRBV30; D remains ambiguous. The CDR3 sequence is 11 residues long. The germline V gene has CDR1 GTSNPN and CDR2 SVGIG (reference sequence). Trimming left V 3 bases short and J 4 bases short, with 6 bases between. The CDR3 reads CAWSPGTEAFF. The CDR3 DNA is TGTGCCTGGAGCCCGGGCACTGAAGCTTTCTTT.

The V call is TRBV6-6, the J call TRBJ1-4, with 7 positions matching TRBD1. V was pared by 6 bases and J by 8 bases, with 12 bases of the junction left unmatched. Germline V CDR1 and CDR2: MNHNY, SVGAGI (reference sequence). The CDR3 spans 15 residues. The CDR3 loop reads CASRDRQGGGEKLFF. CDR3 sequence (DNA): TGTGCCAGCAGGGATCGACAGGGCGGAGGCGAAAAACTGTTTTTT.

V and J are TRBV7-2 and TRBJ1-1, with D maybe TRBD1 (5 bases). The CDR3 is 13 amino acids. Per germline, CDR1 SGHTA and CDR2 FQGNSA. The V and J ends lost 0 bases and 9 bases respectively, with 11 bases between them. The CDR3: CASSLAQDNKAFF. Written as DNA, the CDR3 is TGTGCCAGCAGCTTAGCGCAGGACAATAAAGCTTTCTTT.

The chain links TRBV15 to TRBJ2-3; D possibly uses TRBD1 or TRBD2 (6 bases each). V was shortened by 4 bases and J by 3 bases, with 11 bases between the two germline ends. The CDR3 is 14 residues long. Germline assignment: CDR1 LNHNV and CDR2 YYDKDF (reference sequence). Written as DNA, the CDR3 is TGTGCCACCAGCACCGGGGGCGGAACAGATACGCAGTATTTT. This sequence encodes CATSTGGGTDTQYF.

The gene calls are TRBV7-2 and TRBJ2-7, with 8 bases that match TRBD1. CDR3 length: 14 residues. V dropped 3 bases and J dropped 3; count of bases not matched to a gene: 4. The V gene's germline CDR1 is SGHTA and CDR2 FQGNSA. CDR3 nucleotide sequence: TGTGCCAGCAGCTTTCAGGGGGCGCGCTACGAGCAGTACTTC. Translation gives CASSFQGARYEQYF.

The chain joins TRBV6-5 to TRBJ1-1; TRBD1 matches at 7 bases. Germline V gives CDR1 MNHEY, CDR2 SVGAGI. With V trimmed by 5 bases and J by 1 base, 7 bases remained unmatched. CDR3 length equals 15 residues. As DNA, the CDR3 is TGTGCCAGCAGTCCAACGGACAGGTGGAACACTGAAGCTTTCTTT. Protein: CASSPTDRWNTEAFF.

This chain joins TRBV7-2 and TRBJ2-7; D unresolved. Per the germline V gene, CDR1 is SGHTA and CDR2 is FQGNSA. The CDR3 is 12 residues long. V was clipped by 0 bases and J by 6 bases, with 6 bases between them. The CDR3 DNA sequence: TGTGCCAGCAGCTTAGCCGGGCTCGAGCAGTACTTC. Its protein is CASSLAGLEQYF.

The V gene is TRBV30, the J gene TRBJ1-5; no firm D call. The CDR3 sequence is 14 residues long. Between the trimmed V and J ends, which lost 0 bases and 3 bases, there was a span of 9 bases. Germline CDR1 is GTSNPN and CDR2 is SVGIG (reference sequence). Here the CDR3 DNA reads TGTGCCTGGAGTGTTCGGGGAAACAATCAGCCCCAGCATTTT. Translation: CAWSVRGNNQPQHF.

The chain joins TRBV5-1 to TRBJ2-5; 9 positions agree with TRBD1. Trimming removed 2 bases from V and 3 bases from J; junction bases left unmatched: 2. The CDR3 sequence is 14 residues long. The germline V gene has CDR1 SGHRS and CDR2 YFSETQ. The CDR3 region is CASSFTGGEETQYF. CDR3 bases: TGCGCCAGCAGCTTTACAGGGGGCGAAGAGACCCAGTACTTC. Full variable domain (remainder filled in from reference TRBV5-1 and TRBJ2-5): KAGVTQTPRYLIKTRGQQVTLSCSPISGHRSVSWYQQTPGQGLQFLFEYFSETQRNKGNFPGRFSGRQFSNSRSEMNVSTLELGDSALYLCASSFTGGEETQYFGPGTRLLVL.

The chain carries TRBV28 and TRBJ2-7; 7 bases are a match to TRBD1. The CDR3 runs 14 residues. The germline V gene encodes CDR1 MDHEN and CDR2 SYDVKM. V lost 3 bases, J lost 5 bases, and 7 bases stayed unmatched. The CDR3 reads CASSFRQGRHEQYF. The CDR3, as DNA: TGTGCCAGCAGTTTTAGACAGGGTAGGCACGAGCAGTACTTC.

The rearrangement links TRBV27 to TRBJ1-1; 10 positions match TRBD1. CDR3 size: 15 residues. Trimming at V came to 7 bases and at J to 5 bases, leaving 10 bases not matched to a gene. Looked up from germline, CDR1 is MNHEY and CDR2 is SMNVEV (reference sequence). The CDR3 nucleotides read TGTGCCAGCACTAAGACAGGGGGCGCGAGAACTGAAGCTTTCTTT. It encodes CASTKTGGARTEAFF.

The rearrangement links TRBV10-3 to TRBJ2-6, with 16 bases lining up with TRBD2. This CDR3 has 18 residues. With 10 bases clipped from V and 0 bases from J, the junction kept 6 bases outside the gene matches. Germline V CDR1 and CDR2: ENHRY, SYGVKD. CDR3 residues: CATGTSGGDNSGANVLTF. Here the CDR3 DNA reads TGTGCCACCGGGACTAGCGGGGGGGATAACTCTGGGGCCAACGTCCTGACTTTC.

The chain combines TRBV7-9 with TRBJ2-3; maybe TRBD2 (6 bases). Germline V gene sequence: CDR1 SEHNR, CDR2 FQNEAQ (reference sequence). This CDR3 is 15 amino acids long. V was trimmed by 3 bases and J by 3 bases, leaving 13 bases between them. CDR3 in DNA: TGTGCCAGCAGCTTGTCGGGGGTTCGAACAGATACGCAGTATTTT. It yields the protein CASSLSGVRTDTQYF.

The chain links TRBV5-1 to TRBJ1-3, with D possibly TRBD1 on 5 matching bases. Germline CDR1 and CDR2: SGHRS and YFSETQ. The V end lost 0 bases, the J end lost 0 bases, and 7 bases lay between the germline ends. The CDR3 covers 15 residues. CDR3 coding DNA: TGCGCCAGCAGCTTGGTGGGGGACTCTGGAAACACCATATATTTT. It yields the protein CASSLVGDSGNTIYF.

This clone was counted a few times. The chain carries TRBV7-9 and TRBJ1-2; tentatively, D is TRBD1 (6 bases). In germline, CDR1 is SEHNR, CDR2 FQNEAQ (reference sequence). V was shortened by 1 base and J by 4 bases, with 19 bases between the two germline ends. This CDR3 has 17 residues. CDR3 sequence: CASSLEQGSPGSYGYTF. Written as DNA, the CDR3 is TGTGCCAGCAGCTTAGAACAGGGATCTCCCGGTAGCTATGGCTACACCTTC.

The rearrangement uses TRBV29-1 and TRBJ2-5; D may correspond to TRBD1 or TRBD2 (5 bases each). V shed 2 bases and J shed 4 bases, with 20 bases lying between them. CDR3 length equals 16 residues. Germline-derived CDR1 and CDR2 are SQVTM and ANQGSEA. The CDR3: CSVEFFMTGRAETQYF. CDR3 nucleotide sequence: TGCAGCGTTGAATTTTTTATGACGGGACGGGCAGAGACCCAGTACTTC.

CDR3 sequence: CASSFGAGNEQFF. In DNA form, the CDR3 reads TGTGCCAGCAGTTTTGGGGCAGGCAATGAGCAGTTCTTC. The V call is TRBV28, the J call TRBJ2-1; a weak D match, TRBD1 (5 bases). The V gene lost 3 bases and the J gene lost 6 bases, with 9 bases spanning the gap. This CDR3 comprises 13 residues. Germline V gene data show CDR1 as MDHEN and CDR2 as SYDVKM. The whole variable domain, remainder taken from reference TRBV28 and TRBJ2-1, is DVKVTQSSRYLVKRTGEKVFLECVQDMDHENMFWYRQDPGLGLRLIYFSYDVKMKEKGDIPEGYSVSREKKERFSLILESASTNQTSMYLCASSFGAGNEQFFGPGTRLTVL.

The chain has TRBV9 and TRBJ1-4, with 7 bases matching TRBD1. The ends lost 0 bases at V and 6 bases at J; junction bases unmatched: 8. This CDR3 has 16 amino acids. Germline loops: CDR1 SGDLS, CDR2 YYNGEE. The CDR3 protein is CASSVAAGGGHEKLFF. In DNA form, the CDR3 reads TGTGCCAGCAGCGTAGCAGCAGGGGGGGGACATGAAAAACTGTTTTTT.

The chain carries TRBV27 and TRBJ2-7; D tentatively fits TRBD1 or TRBD2 (5 bases each). V lost 6 bases, J lost 3 bases, and 15 bases lay in between. The CDR3 consists of 14 residues. Germline values: CDR1 MNHEY, CDR2 SMNVEV (reference sequence). CDR3: CASSPSGPSYEQYF. In DNA form, the CDR3 reads TGTGCCAGCAGCCCATCGGGACCGAGCTACGAGCAGTACTTC.

This clone has a single count. The J gene is TRBJ2-2, the V gene TRBV5-1; 14 nucleotides agree with TRBD2. The CDR3 loop spans 16 amino acids. Germline V gene sequence: CDR1 SGHRS, CDR2 YFSETQ. J gave up 4 bases and V 5 bases, and 4 bases lay outside the gene matches. The CDR3 nucleotides are TGCGCCAGCAGACCCGGACTAGCGGGGGGCACCGGGGAGCTGTTTTTT. The encoded protein is CASRPGLAGGTGELFF.